This T cell receptor beta chain was sequenced during a study of blood T cell repertoires in COVID-19. Study-level background: The cDNA or gDNA used as material had been derived from T cells, B-cell-depleted T cells, or PBMCs.

As originally analysed: Amplification of reference gene primers was used by the study to estimate nucleated cell counts. TCRdb's table, derived via immunoSEQ multiplex PCR, lists solely in-frame clones and lacks some. The DNA gave D and trimming, while V, J and clone size come from that table. Among approximately 160,000 clones listed, approximately 85% were seen once. The germline V gene has CDR1 SGHAT and CDR2 FQNNGV. CDR3 length equals 14 residues. The germline V and J ends were trimmed by 2 bases and 8 bases, with 10 bases remaining between them. The sequence was obtained from a man aged 35-49 years who had recovered from COVID-19. Sequenced: peripheral blood. This chain connects TRBV11-2 to TRBJ1-6; D is unclear. The CDR3 DNA reads as TGTGCCAGCAGCTTACTCGAGAGTGATTCACCCCTCCACTTT. It specifies CASSLLESDSPLHF.